The 16 T cell receptor beta chains below all came from one sample that was sequenced in a study of cytomegalovirus exposure and HLA in healthy donors. The primer mix had 60 Vbeta and 13 Jbeta primers. Sequenced by immunoSEQ multiplex PCR; TCRdb stores in-frame clones only, minus some. The profile shows some 140,000 clones, 80% of them singletons. The sequencing sample was made of PBMCs. The receptors stem from a man aged 25 to 45 in good health.

This chain links TRBV2 with TRBJ1-2; 8 bases are shared with TRBD1. Germline-derived CDR1 and CDR2 are SNHLY and FYNNEI. V lost 10 bases and J lost 6; bases outside the gene matches: 10. CDR3 size: 13 residues. CDR3 nucleotides: TGTGCCAAATGGGAGCAGGGGGCTGATGGCTACACCTTC. It translates to CAKWEQGADGYTF.

The genes are TRBV9 and TRBJ2-7; D is uncertain. Per germline, CDR1 SGDLS and CDR2 YYNGEE. Trimming took off 0 bases at V and 6 bases at J, with 7 bases between the two ends. The CDR3 covers 12 residues. For the CDR3, the DNA is TGTGCCAGCAGCGTAGTTCCCTTCGAGCAGTACTTC. Its translation: CASSVVPFEQYF.

The chain combines TRBV11-2 with TRBJ1-2, with D possibly being TRBD1 (6 bases). This CDR3 region has 15 residues. Germline values: CDR1 SGHAT, CDR2 FQNNGV. Trimming stripped 5 bases from V and 8 bases from J, with 21 bases between. CDR3 residues: CASSPIKGVGRGYTF. CDR3 nucleotide sequence: TGTGCCAGCAGCCCGATCAAGGGGGTAGGGAGAGGCTACACCTTC.

The rearrangement links TRBV7-9 to TRBJ2-7; the D gene is possibly TRBD2 (6 bases). Germline V lookup: CDR1 SEHNR, CDR2 FQNEAQ (reference sequence). The CDR3 covers 13 residues. Deletions cut 6 bases from V and 0 bases from J, with 9 bases between. CDR3 protein: CASSWGVSYEQYF. The CDR3, as DNA: TGTGCCAGCAGTTGGGGGGTCTCCTACGAGCAGTACTTC. The full variable domain, rest sourced from reference TRBV7-9 and TRBJ2-7, is DTGVSQNPRHKITKRGQNVTFRCDPISEHNRLYWYRQTLGQGPEFLTYFQNEAQLEKSRLLSDRFSAERPKGSFSTLEIQRTEQGDSAMYLCASSWGVSYEQYFGPGTRLTVT.

The chain is built from TRBV19 and TRBJ2-7; D may be TRBD1 (6 bases). The length of the CDR3 is 15 residues. CDR1 is LNHDA, CDR2 SQIVND, per germline (reference sequence). With 3 bases removed from V and 0 bases from J, the gap between germline ends came to 12 bases. For the CDR3, the DNA is TGTGCCAGTAGTATTTCAGGGGTCGGCTCCTACGAGCAGTACTTC. The encoded protein is CASSISGVGSYEQYF.

The V call is TRBV11-1, the J call TRBJ1-1; possibly TRBD1 for D (5 bases). V lost 0 bases and J 0 bases, leaving 11 bases between the germline ends. The CDR3 loop spans 16 amino acids. Germline V CDR1 and CDR2: SGHAT, FQDESV (reference sequence). CDR3 protein: CASSLAPGNMNTEAFF. The CDR3 nucleotides read TGTGCCAGCAGCTTAGCGCCAGGGAACATGAACACTGAAGCTTTCTTT.

This sequence joins TRBV4-1 and TRBJ1-2; D unclear. Trimming pared 3 bases from V and 6 bases from J, leaving 17 bases between. Looked up from germline, CDR1 is MGHRA and CDR2 is YSYEKL. CDR3 length: 15 amino acids. The CDR3 bases are TGCGCCAGCAGCCAGATTCAGTTAGAGAGGGATGGCTACACCTTC. This gives the protein CASSQIQLERDGYTF.

The chain links TRBV7-2 to TRBJ2-1; 9 bases map to TRBD2. The CDR3 totals 15 residues. Trimming at V came to 6 bases and at J to 0 bases, leaving 3 bases not matched to a gene. CDR1 is SGHTA and CDR2 is FQGNSA in the germline V gene. CDR3 residues: CASSRSGSSYNEQFF. CDR3 DNA sequence: TGTGCCAGCAGTCGTAGCGGGAGCTCCTACAATGAGCAGTTCTTC.

The chain has TRBV7-8 and TRBJ2-3; D possibly corresponds to TRBD2 (5 bases). The length of the CDR3 is 15 residues. Trimming took off 3 bases at V and 3 bases at J, with 13 bases between the two ends. The V gene's germline CDR1 is SGHVS and CDR2 FQNEAQ. For the CDR3, the DNA is TGTGCCAGCAGCTTTGTGGGAGTCGGAACAGATACGCAGTATTTT. As protein: CASSFVGVGTDTQYF. Full variable domain (rest looked up from reference TRBV7-8 and TRBJ2-3): GAGVSQSPRYKVAKRGQDVALRCDPISGHVSLFWYQQALGQGPEFLTYFQNEAQLDKSGLPSDRFFAERPEGSVSTLKIQRTQQEDSAVYLCASSFVGVGTDTQYFGPGTRLTVL.

This clone came up once. CDR3 sequence: CASSGTNSNQPQHF. The CDR3 nucleotides read TGTGCCAGCAGCGGGACAAATAGCAATCAGCCCCAGCATTTT. This rearrangement joins TRBV2 to TRBJ1-5; perhaps TRBD1 as D (6 bases). In germline, CDR1 is SNHLY, CDR2 FYNNEI. Trimming took 6 bases from V and 0 from J, leaving 9 bases between them. The CDR3 consists of 14 residues.

The V gene is TRBV7-2, the J gene TRBJ2-1; D uncertain. Trimming shortened V by 4 bases and J by 9 bases, and 10 bases separated the two germline ends. Looked up from germline, CDR1 is SGHTA and CDR2 is FQGNSA. The CDR3 extends over 12 amino acids. The CDR3 DNA reads TGTGCCAGCAGCTCTAATAGAGGTGAGCAGTTCTTC. It encodes CASSSNRGEQFF.

The chain has TRBV9 and TRBJ1-4; 9 bases are shared with TRBD1. The CDR3 length is 16 residues. Germline trimming cut 4 bases from V and 8 bases from J; bases unmatched to any gene: 12. The germline CDR1 and CDR2 sequences are SGDLS and YYNGEE. CDR3 nucleotides: TGTGCCAGCAGCTTCCGGGACAGGGCTCGCGGAGAAAAACTGTTTTTT. This codes for CASSFRDRARGEKLFF.

This rearrangement joins TRBV2 to TRBJ2-5; 7 bases map to TRBD2. The CDR3 is 15 residues long. Looked up from germline, CDR1 is SNHLY and CDR2 is FYNNEI. The V and J ends lost 7 bases and 5 bases, in that order; junction bases with no gene match: 13. The CDR3 sequence: CASKVRAGEQETQYF. The CDR3 region has the DNA TGTGCCAGCAAAGTACGCGCGGGAGAGCAGGAGACCCAGTACTTC.

This clone was detected once. The genes are TRBV29-1 and TRBJ2-5; possible D gene TRBD1, 7 bases. Germline V gives CDR1 SQVTM, CDR2 ANQGSEA. V was pared by 4 bases and J by 5 bases, with 14 bases between. This CDR3 has 13 residues. The CDR3 DNA is TGCAGCGTTGCTCAAGCAGGGGGGGAGACCCAGTACTTC. It is translated as CSVAQAGGETQYF.

Comments on this clone: An end of the junction does not agree with germline; a read error may underlie this. Different DNA sequences within this sample yield the same CDR3. The chain has TRBV5-6 and TRBJ2-3, with TRBD2 matching 7 bases. Germline lookup yields CDR1 SGHDT and CDR2 YYEEEE. This CDR3 is built from 12 residues. The CDR3 sequence is CASTAGEGTQYF. In DNA, the CDR3 is TGTGCTAGCACCGCGGGGGAGGGTACGCAGTATTTT. The full variable domain, completed using reference TRBV5-6 and TRBJ2-3, is DAGVTQSPTHLIKTRGQQVTLRCSPKSGHDTVSWYQQALGQGPQFIFQYYEEEERQRGNFPDRFSGHQFPNYSSELNVNALLLGDSALYLCASTAGEGTQYFGPGTRLTVL.

J is TRBJ2-7 and V is TRBV4-1; unclear D gene. The CDR3 totals 14 residues. Germline CDR1 and CDR2: MGHRA and YSYEKL. Trimming took off 4 bases at V and 3 bases at J, with 13 bases between the two ends. CDR3 coding DNA: TGCGCCAGCAGCCCAAACTCCGCTGACTACGAGCAGTACTTC. Translating gives CASSPNSADYEQYF.